The T cell receptor (beta chain) under discussion was sequenced for a study of T-cell reconstitution after alpha-beta-depleted transplantation in children. A TCRbeta library incorporating unique molecular identifiers was prepared. TCRdb passed the PCR reads through MiXCR, listing each CDR3 protein once. The sample lists 200,000 to 250,000 distinct CDR3 sequences, around 8% occurring once. This clonotype was observed many times. The CDR3 is 11 amino acids. The germline V gene has CDR1 SQVTM and CDR2 ANQGSEA. V lost 7 bases and J 0 bases, leaving 6 bases between the germline ends. This rearrangement joins TRBV29-1 to TRBJ1-1; D gene uncertain. Here the sequenced sample was PBMCs, mostly from graft donor cells, taken 180 days after TCRalphabeta/CD19-depleted stem cell transplant. The receptor comes from a male patient under 18 who had a stem cell transplant for acute lymphoblastic leukemia, so the T cells may come from the graft donor. The CDR3 reads CSANMNTEAFF. In DNA, the CDR3 is TGCAGCGCTAACATGAACACTGAAGCTTTCTTT. Full variable domain (remainder filled in from reference TRBV29-1 and TRBJ1-1): SAVISQKPSRDICQRGTSLTIQCQVDSQVTMMFWYRQQPGQSLTLIATANQGSEATYESGFVIDKFPISRPNLTFSTLTVSNMSPEDSSIYLCSANMNTEAFFGQGTRLTVV.